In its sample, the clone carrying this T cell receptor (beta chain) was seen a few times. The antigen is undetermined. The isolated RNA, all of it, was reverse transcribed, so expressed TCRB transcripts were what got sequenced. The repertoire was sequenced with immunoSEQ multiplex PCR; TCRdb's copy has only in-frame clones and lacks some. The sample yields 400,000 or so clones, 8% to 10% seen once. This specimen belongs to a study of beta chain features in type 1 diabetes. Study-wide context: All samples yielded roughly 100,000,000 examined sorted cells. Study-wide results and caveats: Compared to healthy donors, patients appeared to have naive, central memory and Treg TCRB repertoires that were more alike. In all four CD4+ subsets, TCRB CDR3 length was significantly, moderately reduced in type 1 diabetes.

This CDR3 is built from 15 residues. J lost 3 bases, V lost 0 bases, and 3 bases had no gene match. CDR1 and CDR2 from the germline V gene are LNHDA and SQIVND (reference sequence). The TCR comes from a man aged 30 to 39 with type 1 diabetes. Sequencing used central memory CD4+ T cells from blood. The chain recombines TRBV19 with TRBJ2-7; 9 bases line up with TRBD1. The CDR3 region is CASSIETGGDYEQYF. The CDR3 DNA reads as TGTGCCAGTAGTATAGAGACAGGGGGGGACTACGAGCAGTACTTC. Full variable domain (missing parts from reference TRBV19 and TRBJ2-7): DGGITQSPKYLFRKEGQNVTLSCEQNLNHDAMYWYRQDPGQGLRLIYYSQIVNDFQKGDIAEGYSVSREKKESFPLTVTSAQKNPTAFYLCASSIETGGDYEQYFGPGTRLTVT.